The 8 T cell receptor beta chains reported below all come from one sample, sequenced in a study of T cells in Graves' hyperthyroidism and ophthalmopathy. RNA transcripts gave rise to amplified TCR beta CDR3 regions. HTBI primers were used for first-round RT-PCR of the TCR CDR3. TCRdb called the multiplex PCR reads again in MiXCR, with one record for every CDR3 protein. The data contain approximately 590,000 distinct CDR3 sequences, 15% to 18% of them singletons. The material sequenced was blood. The receptors here all came from a woman between 25 and 40 years old with Graves' hyperthyroidism.

The V and J genes are TRBV7-9 and TRBJ2-4; 8 bases match TRBD1. CDR3 size: 15 residues. Trimming took 4 bases from V and 5 from J; bases not matched to a gene: 7. Germline CDR1 is SEHNR and CDR2 is FQNEAQ (reference sequence). Here the CDR3 reads CASSSPGGNENIQYF. CDR3 sequence (DNA): TGTGCCAGCAGCTCACCAGGGGGCAATGAAAACATTCAGTACTTC.

This clonotype was recorded at least ten times. The chain recombines TRBV7-2 with TRBJ2-7; D perhaps matches TRBD1 (5 bases). The CDR3 is made up of 16 amino acids. The V gene's germline CDR1 is SGHTA and CDR2 FQGNSA. V lost 6 bases, J lost 5 bases, and 23 bases lay in between. The CDR3 sequence is CASSLMVAGNWDEQYF. In DNA form, the CDR3 reads TGTGCCAGCAGTCTTATGGTGGCAGGGAATTGGGACGAGCAGTACTTC.

The CDR3 region is CASSPLSSGGSYNEQFF. The CDR3 coding sequence is TGTGCCAGCAGCCCGCTTTCTAGCGGAGGCTCCTACAATGAGCAGTTCTTC. The rearrangement links TRBV7-3 to TRBJ2-1; 7 positions agree with TRBD2. Germline V gives CDR1 SGHTA, CDR2 FQGTGA. V dropped 5 bases and J dropped 0; count of bases not matched to a gene: 10. The CDR3 has 17 amino acids.

The chain has TRBV7-2 and TRBJ1-6; tentative D call: TRBD1 (5 bases). Trimming cost V 2 bases and J 5 bases, with 16 bases left between them. The CDR3 has 17 residues. CDR1 and CDR2 from the germline V gene are SGHTA and FQGNSA. CDR3 coding DNA: TGTGCCAGCAGCTTAATCCTAGGGGCGGAGAATAATTCACCCCTCCACTTT. Its protein product is CASSLILGAENNSPLHF. The whole variable domain, filled in from reference TRBV7-2 and TRBJ1-6, reads GAGVSQSPSNKVTEKGKDVELRCDPISGHTALYWYRQSLGQGLEFLIYFQGNSAPDKSGLPSDRFSAERTGGSVSTLTIQRTQQEDSAVYLCASSLILGAENNSPLHFGNGTRLTVT.

The chain couples TRBV18 to TRBJ1-4; D call uncertain. CDR1 is KGHSH, CDR2 LQKENI, per germline. The CDR3 contains 13 residues. Trimming shortened V by 3 bases and J by 5 bases, and 7 bases separated the two germline ends. CDR3 DNA sequence: TGTGCCAGCTCACCGCAGAGAAATGAAAAACTGTTTTTT. It encodes CASSPQRNEKLFF.

This clonotype has just a few counts. The chain combines TRBV10-3 with TRBJ2-7, with 9 nucleotides matching TRBD1. The germline V gene encodes CDR1 ENHRY and CDR2 SYGVKD. The CDR3 is 13 residues long. The trim removed 7 bases at V and 3 bases at J, leaving 4 bases unmatched. CDR3 amino acids: CAITRDRVYEQYF. The CDR3 nucleotides are TGTGCCATCACTCGGGACAGGGTCTACGAGCAGTACTTC.

This clonotype was seen only a few times. V usage is TRBV5-5 and J usage is TRBJ1-5, with TRBD1 matching over 7 bases. The CDR3 consists of 15 residues. In germline, CDR1 is SGHKS, CDR2 YYEKEE (reference sequence). With V trimmed by 4 bases and J by 9 bases, 13 bases remained unmatched. In nucleotides, the CDR3 is TGTGCCAGCAGCGGTGGACAGGCGAACCGAAGGCCCCAGCATTTT. It translates to CASSGGQANRRPQHF.

The chain is built from TRBV4-3 and TRBJ2-1, with 13 bases that match TRBD2. The CDR3 runs to 19 residues. The V gene's germline CDR1 is LGHNA and CDR2 YSLEER. V was clipped by 0 bases and J by 4 bases; unmatched bases: 9. The CDR3 DNA follows: TGCGCCAGCAGCCAAGATTTGACTAGCGGGAGGCTCCCTTACAATGAGCAGTTCTTC. Its translation: CASSQDLTSGRLPYNEQFF.